This TCR beta chain is from a study of vaccination effects on CD4 cells after COVID-19. Before sequencing, viral peptide pools were used by the ViraFEST assay to expand antigen-specific CD4+ T cells. Isolating CD4+ T cells followed approximately 10 days of culture. Either the mRNA-1273 or the BNT162b2 vaccine was given to participants as two doses. Regarding this clone: The antigen remains undetermined.

Generated by immunoSEQ multiplex PCR, the TCRdb table keeps only in-frame clones and is missing some. The sample consists of about 59,000 clones, around four fifths of them appearing once. Germline values: CDR1 MDHEN, CDR2 SYDVKM. There are 13 residues in the CDR3. V was clipped by 1 base and J by 7 bases, with 10 bases between them. This TCR derives from a human donor who received a COVID-19 vaccine. This chain joins TRBV28 and TRBJ1-2, with D possibly being TRBD1 (6 bases). Material: CD4+ T cells from PBMCs cultured with HCoV-OC43 spike peptides, obtained after COVID-19 vaccination. As to subset: HCoV-OC43 spike overlapping peptide pool stimulation. The CDR3 bases are TGTGCCAGCAGTTTATCAGGGGCGGGTGGCTACACCTTC. Amino acid sequence: CASSLSGAGGYTF.